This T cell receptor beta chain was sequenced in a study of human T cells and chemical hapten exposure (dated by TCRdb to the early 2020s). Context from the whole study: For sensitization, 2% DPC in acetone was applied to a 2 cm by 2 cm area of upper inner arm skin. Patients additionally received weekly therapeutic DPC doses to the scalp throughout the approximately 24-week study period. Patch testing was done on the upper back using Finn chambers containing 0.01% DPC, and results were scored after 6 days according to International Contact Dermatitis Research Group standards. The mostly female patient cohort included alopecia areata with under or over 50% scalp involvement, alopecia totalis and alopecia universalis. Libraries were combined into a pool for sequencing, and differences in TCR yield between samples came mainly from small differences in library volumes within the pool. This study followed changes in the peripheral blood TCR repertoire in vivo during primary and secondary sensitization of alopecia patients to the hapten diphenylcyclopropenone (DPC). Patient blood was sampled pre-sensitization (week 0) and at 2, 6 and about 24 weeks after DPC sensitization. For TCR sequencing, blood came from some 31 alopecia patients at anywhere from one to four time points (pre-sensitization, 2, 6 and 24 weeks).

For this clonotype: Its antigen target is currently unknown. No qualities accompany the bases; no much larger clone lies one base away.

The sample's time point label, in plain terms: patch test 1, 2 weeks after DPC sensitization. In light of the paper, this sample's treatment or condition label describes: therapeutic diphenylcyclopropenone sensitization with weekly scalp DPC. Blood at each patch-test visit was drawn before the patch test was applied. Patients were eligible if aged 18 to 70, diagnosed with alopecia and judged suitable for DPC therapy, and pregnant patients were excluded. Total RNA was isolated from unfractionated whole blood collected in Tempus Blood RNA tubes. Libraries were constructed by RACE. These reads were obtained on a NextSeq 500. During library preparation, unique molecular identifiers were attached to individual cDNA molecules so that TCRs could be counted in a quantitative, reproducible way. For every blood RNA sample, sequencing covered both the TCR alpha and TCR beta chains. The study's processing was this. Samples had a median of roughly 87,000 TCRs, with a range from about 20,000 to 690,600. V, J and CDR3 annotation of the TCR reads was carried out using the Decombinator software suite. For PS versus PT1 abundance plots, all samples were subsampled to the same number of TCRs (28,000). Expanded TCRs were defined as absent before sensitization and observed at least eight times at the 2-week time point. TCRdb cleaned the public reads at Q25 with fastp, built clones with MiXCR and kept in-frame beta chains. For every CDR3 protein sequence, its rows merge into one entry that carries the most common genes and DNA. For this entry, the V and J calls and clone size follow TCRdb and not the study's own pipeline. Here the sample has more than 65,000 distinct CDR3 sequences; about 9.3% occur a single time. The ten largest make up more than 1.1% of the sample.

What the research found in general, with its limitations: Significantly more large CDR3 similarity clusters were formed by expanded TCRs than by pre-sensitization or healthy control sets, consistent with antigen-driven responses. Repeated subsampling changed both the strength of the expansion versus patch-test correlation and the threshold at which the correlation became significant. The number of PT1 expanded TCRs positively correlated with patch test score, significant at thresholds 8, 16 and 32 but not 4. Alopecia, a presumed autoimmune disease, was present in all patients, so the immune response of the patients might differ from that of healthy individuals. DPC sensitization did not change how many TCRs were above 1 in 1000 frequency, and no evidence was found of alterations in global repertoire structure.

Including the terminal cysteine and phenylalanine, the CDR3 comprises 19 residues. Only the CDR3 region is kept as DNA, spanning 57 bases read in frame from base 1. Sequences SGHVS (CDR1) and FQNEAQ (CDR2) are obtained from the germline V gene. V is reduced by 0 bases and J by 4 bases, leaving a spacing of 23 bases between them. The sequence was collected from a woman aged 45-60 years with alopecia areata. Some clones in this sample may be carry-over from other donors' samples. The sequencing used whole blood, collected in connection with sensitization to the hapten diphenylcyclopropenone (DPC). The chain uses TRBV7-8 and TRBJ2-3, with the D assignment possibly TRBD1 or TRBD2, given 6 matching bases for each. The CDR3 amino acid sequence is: CASSLARAPRRGSADTQYF. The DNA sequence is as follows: TGTGCCAGCAGCTTAGCCCGGGCCCCACGGAGGGGGAGCGCAGATACGCAGTATTTT. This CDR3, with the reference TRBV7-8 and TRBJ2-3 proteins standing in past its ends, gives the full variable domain GAGVSQSPRYKVAKRGQDVALRCDPISGHVSLFWYQQALGQGPEFLTYFQNEAQLDKSGLPSDRFFAERPEGSVSTLKIQRTQQEDSAVYLCASSLARAPRRGSADTQYFGPGTRLTVL.